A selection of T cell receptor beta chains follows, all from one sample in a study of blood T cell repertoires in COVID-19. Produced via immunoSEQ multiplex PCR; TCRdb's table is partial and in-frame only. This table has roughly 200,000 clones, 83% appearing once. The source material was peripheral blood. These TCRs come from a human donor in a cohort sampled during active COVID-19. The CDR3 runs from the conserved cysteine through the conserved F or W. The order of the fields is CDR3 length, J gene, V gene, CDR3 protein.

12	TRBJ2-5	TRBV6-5	CASLRGGETQYF
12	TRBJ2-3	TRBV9	CASTRGTDTQYF
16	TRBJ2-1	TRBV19	CASSIDGRVFSNEQFF
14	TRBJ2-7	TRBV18	CASSPQGPRYEQYF
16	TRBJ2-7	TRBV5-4	CASSRPGLDPSYEQYF
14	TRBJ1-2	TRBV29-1	CSVETLRESYGYTF
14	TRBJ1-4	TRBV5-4	CASSVGQGTEKLFF
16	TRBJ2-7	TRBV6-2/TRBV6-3	CASSFRLAGVPYEQYF
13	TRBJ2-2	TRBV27	CASSLTRGGELFF
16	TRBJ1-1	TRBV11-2	CASSLRGGKANTEAFF
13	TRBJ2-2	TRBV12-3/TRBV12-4	CASSLPGTGELFF
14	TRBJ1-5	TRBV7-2	CASSLTGGYQPQHF
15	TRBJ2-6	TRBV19	CASSPQGTGANVLTF
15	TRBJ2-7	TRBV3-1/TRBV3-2	CASSRPGTSGYEQYF
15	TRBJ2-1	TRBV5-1	CASSSASGRRDEQFF
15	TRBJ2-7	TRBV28	CASTGGLARTYEQYF